Described below is a single TCR beta chain sequence and its context. No antigen is known for it. The V end was cut by 0 bases, the J end by 2 bases, with 11 bases between. CDR3 length equals 15 residues. Germline CDR1 is LNHDA and CDR2 is SQIVND (reference sequence). This sample was included in a study of T-cell memory formation after mild COVID-19. Broader study findings: Day 15 to 85 contractors were CD4/CD8 balanced; later expanders leaned CD4+. In pre-infection memory, a portion of responding clones appeared, which suggested that cross-reactive memory joined. Of the contracting clones, CD4+ ones lay mainly in CM and EM, and CD8+ ones in EMRA.

TCRdb ran MiXCR on the 5' RACE reads and lists one entry per CDR3 protein. The table has approximately 150,000 distinct CDR3 sequences, around 13% seen once. The chain carries TRBV19 and TRBJ2-7; D perhaps matches TRBD2 (6 bases). This clonotype was sampled from an adult woman who had mild COVID-19 (a few samples of this study predate the infection). Cell type and time point are not known. Material: PBMCs or a T cell subset sorted from them (not recorded which). The CDR3: CASSIDVASAYEQYF. CDR3 DNA: TGTGCCAGTAGTATAGATGTGGCTAGCGCCTACGAGCAGTACTTC.